What follows describes a single T cell receptor beta chain. The antigen this receptor binds is unknown. No much larger clone is present one base from it, and per-base qualities are unavailable. Genomic DNA was extracted with the Qiagen DNeasy kit from unsorted PBMCs and from negatively selected CD4+ and CD8+ fractions. Amplification of TCR beta CDR3 regions was done by immunoSEQ multiplex PCR with primers that anneal to V and J segments. A synthetic immune receptor repertoire was used to minimize amplification bias, and any remaining bias was removed computationally after sequencing. The study's own analysis went as follows. Repertoire diversity was quantified as the Shannon entropy index using custom Python scripts. Unsorted, CD4+ and CD8+ repertoires were analyzed separately, except for combined analyses in which CD4+ and CD8+ sequences were merged in silico. A clone counted as expanded when the clone's frequency after treatment rose at least 2-fold relative to C1D1, and clones undetected at baseline were given a pseudocount of 0.5. Singleton clones were defined as clones with 0 or 1 copy at C1D1, and non-singleton clones were defined as clones with 2 or more copies. Clones expanded in unsorted samples were assigned a CD4+, CD8+ or unknown annotation through matching of protein sequences in sorted samples from the same patient. Wilcoxon tests on paired samples were used to test changes in diversity from C1D1 to C4D1. Here the immuneACCESS table is served through TCRdb, limited to in-frame sequences with V and J called. Missing clones are a known gap in these copies; in checked studies unresolved V genes cover under half, and the rest lacks a known reason. V, J and clone size are taken as reported in that table, and D and trimming were inferred from the DNA itself. The sample table holds around 93,000 clones, of which over 75% were seen once. The ten biggest clones cover over 7.5% of the sample.

This record comes from a study of PD-1 blockade in classical Hodgkin lymphoma (dated by TCRdb to 2020 to 2022). Turning to the overall study: Nivolumab dosing was 3 mg/kg intravenously every 2 weeks, continuing until either disease progression or unacceptable toxicity. The study used CyTOF and TCR beta sequencing to define a peripheral blood immune signature of response to PD-1 blockade in classical Hodgkin lymphoma.

The time point label, as the study defines it: cycle 4 day 1 (C4D1), after 6 weeks of nivolumab. All trial patients had relapsed after autologous stem cell transplantation, with cohorts A, B and C differing in prior brentuximab vedotin exposure. The trial cohort included 50 or so patients with relapsed/refractory classical Hodgkin lymphoma, and each patient had a best overall response of complete response, partial response or progressive disease. In the multi-cohort phase II CheckMate 205 trial, trial patients received single-agent nivolumab. An independent review committee assessed best overall response by applying the 2007 International Working Group response criteria. Trial PBMCs were obtained immediately prior to nivolumab initiation (C1D1) and on therapy at cycle 2 day 1 and cycle 4 day 1. After peripheral blood was drawn into 8 mL Vacutainer Cell Preparation Tubes, PBMCs were isolated by centrifugation and then cryopreserved.

Counted from cysteine to phenylalanine, this CDR3 has 14 amino acids. Here the CDR3 DNA is all that survives: 42 bases in frame from base 1. The V and J ends are trimmed by 5 bases and 6 bases, leaving 14 bases between them. Via the germline V gene, CDR1 is MNHNS and CDR2 SASEGT. Study-wide findings and limitations: CD4+ but not CD8+ TCR diversity rose significantly by C4D1 (p=0.0027 vs p=0.16), most apparent in complete responders (p=0.02). The study covered only a single clinical trial cohort, and the causes of the repertoire differences, possibly disease activity or prior therapy, were still not defined. Among trial patients, those achieving complete response had baseline diversity similar to that of newly diagnosed patients, while diversity was significantly lower in partial responders and progressors. Baseline TCR diversity was reported to be lower in newly diagnosed patients than in healthy donors, and even lower in relapsed/refractory patients. Diversity was lower in patients who began nivolumab less than 1 year after ASCT, so these patients were left out of later analyses to avoid confounding by immune reconstitution.

The chain employs TRBV6-1 and TRBJ2-4; the D segment could be TRBD2, given 6 matching bases. The source was peripheral blood mononuclear cells (PBMCs), collected before the fourth cycle of nivolumab. The sequence was collected from a human donor with classical Hodgkin lymphoma. The CDR3 reads as follows: CASSRRGKGNIQYF. DNA sequence: TGTGCCAGCAGTCGGAGGGGAAAGGGAAACATTCAGTACTTC.